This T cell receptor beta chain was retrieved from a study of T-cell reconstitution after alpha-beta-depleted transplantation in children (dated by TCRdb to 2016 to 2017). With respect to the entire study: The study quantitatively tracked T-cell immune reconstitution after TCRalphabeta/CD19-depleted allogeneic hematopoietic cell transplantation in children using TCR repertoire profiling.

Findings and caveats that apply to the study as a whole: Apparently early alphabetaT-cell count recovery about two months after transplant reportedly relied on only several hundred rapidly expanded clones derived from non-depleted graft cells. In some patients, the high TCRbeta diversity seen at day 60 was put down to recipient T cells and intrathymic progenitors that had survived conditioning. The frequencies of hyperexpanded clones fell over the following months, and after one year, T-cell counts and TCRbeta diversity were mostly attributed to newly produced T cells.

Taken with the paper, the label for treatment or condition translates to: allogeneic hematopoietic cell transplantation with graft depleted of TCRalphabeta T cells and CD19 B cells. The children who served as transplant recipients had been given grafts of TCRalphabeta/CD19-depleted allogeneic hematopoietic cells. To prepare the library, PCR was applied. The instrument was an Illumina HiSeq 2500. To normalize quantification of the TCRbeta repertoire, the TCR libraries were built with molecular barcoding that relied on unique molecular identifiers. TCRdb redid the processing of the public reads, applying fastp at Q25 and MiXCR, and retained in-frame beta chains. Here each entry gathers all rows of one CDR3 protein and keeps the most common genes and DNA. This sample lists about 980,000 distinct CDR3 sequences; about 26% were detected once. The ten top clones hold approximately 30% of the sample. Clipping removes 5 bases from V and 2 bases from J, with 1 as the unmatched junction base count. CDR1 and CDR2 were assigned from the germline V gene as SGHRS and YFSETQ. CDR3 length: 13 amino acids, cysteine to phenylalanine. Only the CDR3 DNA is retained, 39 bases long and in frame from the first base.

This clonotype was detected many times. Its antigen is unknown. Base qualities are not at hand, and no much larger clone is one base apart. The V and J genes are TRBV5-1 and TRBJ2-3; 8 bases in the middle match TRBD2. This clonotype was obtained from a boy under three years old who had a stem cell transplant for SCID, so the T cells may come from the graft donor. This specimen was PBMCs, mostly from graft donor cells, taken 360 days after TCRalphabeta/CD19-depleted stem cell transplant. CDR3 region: CASRRGDTDTQYF. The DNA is TGCGCCAGCAGGCGGGGGGACACAGATACGCAGTATTTT.